This TCR beta chain emerged from a study of cytomegalovirus exposure and HLA in healthy donors. The PCR ran on 60 Vbeta and 13 Jbeta primers. Generated by immunoSEQ multiplex PCR, the TCRdb table keeps only in-frame clones and is missing some. The sample lists roughly 80,000 clones, more than 75% occurring once. The V gene end was trimmed by 5 bases and the J gene end by 5 bases; junction bases not matched to a gene: 10. CDR1 and CDR2 from the germline V gene are SGHTA and FQGTGA. This CDR3 spans 18 amino acids. Material: PBMCs. The clonotype originates from a male donor in good health and CMV-seropositive. The chain has TRBV7-3 and TRBJ2-2, with 14 bases matching TRBD2. This CDR3 is CASSTWGTSGRKTGELFF. The CDR3 region has the DNA TGTGCCAGCAGCACCTGGGGGACTAGCGGGAGAAAAACCGGGGAGCTGTTTTTT.